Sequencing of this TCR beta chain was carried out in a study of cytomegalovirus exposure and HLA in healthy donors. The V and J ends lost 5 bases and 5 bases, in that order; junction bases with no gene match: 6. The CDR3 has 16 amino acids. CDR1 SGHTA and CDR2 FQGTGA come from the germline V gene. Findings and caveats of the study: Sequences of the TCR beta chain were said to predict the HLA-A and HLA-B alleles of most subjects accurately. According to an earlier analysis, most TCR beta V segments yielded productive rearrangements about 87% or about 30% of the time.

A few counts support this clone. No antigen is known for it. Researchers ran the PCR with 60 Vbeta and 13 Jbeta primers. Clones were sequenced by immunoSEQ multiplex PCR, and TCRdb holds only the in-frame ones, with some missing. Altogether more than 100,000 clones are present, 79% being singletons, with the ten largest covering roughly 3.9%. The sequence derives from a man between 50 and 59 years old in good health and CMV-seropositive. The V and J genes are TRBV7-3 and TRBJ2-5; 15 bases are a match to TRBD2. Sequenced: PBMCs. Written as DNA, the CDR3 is TGTGCCAGCAGCCCTAGCGGGACTAGCGGGAGGGAGACCCAGTACTTC. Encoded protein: CASSPSGTSGRETQYF.